What follows are 20 T cell receptor beta chains derived from one specimen sequenced in a study of T cells in Graves' hyperthyroidism and ophthalmopathy. Amplified TCR beta CDR3 regions derived from RNA transcripts. The HTBI set primed first-round TCR CDR3 RT-PCR. TCRdb processed the multiplex PCR reads anew with MiXCR; each CDR3 protein has one entry. Of 700,000 or so distinct CDR3 sequences listed, less than 20% were seen once; the top ten hold 8.4%. Sequencing was carried out using blood. The origin of the receptors is a man aged 18-30 years with Graves' hyperthyroidism.

About this clonotype itself: At one end, the junction sequence differs from germline, possibly due to a read error. This chain links TRBV9 with TRBJ2-1, with no clear D. Germline CDR1 is SGDLS and CDR2 is YYNGEE. The CDR3 runs 15 residues. CDR3 in amino acids: CASGVGKRPYNEQFF. In nucleotides, the CDR3 is TGTGCCAGCGGCGTAGGAAAGCGCCCTTACAATGAGCAGTTCTTC.

This sequence joins TRBV11-2 and TRBJ2-7, with 14 bases fitting TRBD2. CDR3 length: 15 residues. Germline V gene lookup returns CDR1 SGHAT and CDR2 FQNNGV. Germline trimming cut 1 base from V and 6 bases from J; bases unmatched to any gene: 2. The CDR3 region is CASSLGGLAGAEQYF. In DNA, the CDR3 is TGTGCCAGCAGCTTAGGGGGACTAGCGGGAGCCGAGCAGTACTTC. The complete variable domain, with remaining parts taken from reference TRBV11-2 and TRBJ2-7, reads EAGVAQSPRYKIIEKRQSVAFWCNPISGHATLYWYQQILGQGPKLLIQFQNNGVVDDSQLPKDRFSAERLKGVDSTLKIQPAKLEDSAVYLCASSLGGLAGAEQYFGPGTRLTVT.

This rearrangement joins TRBV9 to TRBJ1-3; D gene ambiguous. Germline CDR1 and CDR2: SGDLS and YYNGEE. The length of the CDR3 is 14 residues. V was shortened by 4 bases and J by 2 bases, with 10 bases between the two germline ends. The CDR3 DNA reads TGTGCCAGCAGCTTTCTAAGCACTGGAAACACCATATATTTT. Encoded protein: CASSFLSTGNTIYF.

The table lists this clonotype with many counts. This chain joins TRBV28 and TRBJ2-3; 9 bases line up with TRBD2. J lost 3 bases, V lost 8 bases, and 12 bases had no gene match. Germline loops: CDR1 MDHEN, CDR2 SYDVKM. The CDR3 extends over 16 amino acids. The CDR3 reads CASGPGLARRTDTQYF. In DNA, the CDR3 is TGTGCCAGCGGCCCGGGACTAGCAAGGAGAACAGATACGCAGTATTTT.

The chain couples TRBV28 to TRBJ2-7; D uncertain. CDR3 length: 14 amino acids. Trimming cost V 3 bases and J 4 bases, with 13 bases left between them. The V gene's germline CDR1 is MDHEN and CDR2 SYDVKM. The CDR3 sequence is CASSFGGSHYEQYF. CDR3 sequence (DNA): TGTGCCAGCAGTTTTGGCGGTTCCCATTACGAGCAGTACTTC.

Note on this clonotype: Possible read error: a much larger clone is one base away. The chain uses TRBV30 and TRBJ2-1; weak D call: TRBD2 (6 bases). Looked up from germline, CDR1 is GTSNPN and CDR2 is SVGIG (reference sequence). The CDR3 is made up of 12 amino acids. Trimming removed 0 bases from V and 10 bases from J, with 10 bases in between. In DNA form, the CDR3 reads TGTGCCTGGAGTGTAACGGGGGACGAGCAGTTCTTC. It is translated as CAWSVTGDEQFF. Full variable domain (outside the CDR3, taken from reference TRBV30 and TRBJ2-1): SQTIHQWPATLVQPVGSPLSLECTVEGTSNPNLYWYRQAAGRGLQLLFYSVGIGQISSEVPQNLSASRPQDRQFILSSKKLLLSDSGFYLCAWSVTGDEQFFGPGTRLTVL.

Ten or more counts support this clonotype. The rearrangement uses TRBV12-3 or TRBV12-4 and TRBJ2-1; the D gene is possibly TRBD2 (5 bases). The CDR3 contains 13 residues. Trimming removed 4 bases at V and 7 bases at J, with 11 bases between. CDR3 region: CASSWTAWNEQFF. The CDR3 nucleotides read TGTGCCAGCAGTTGGACTGCGTGGAATGAGCAGTTCTTC.

This clonotype was counted between two and nine times. This chain links TRBV29-1 with TRBJ2-7; perhaps TRBD1 as D (6 bases). The V gene's germline CDR1 is SQVTM and CDR2 ANQGSEA. There are 13 residues in the CDR3. V lost 6 bases and J lost 6, with 18 bases in between. For the CDR3, the DNA is TGCAGCGTCCAGACAGGTCCTACGCGCGAGCAGTACTTC. Protein: CSVQTGPTREQYF.

This clonotype has just a few counts. J is TRBJ2-4 and V is TRBV28; 7 bases map to TRBD1. The CDR3 extends over 13 amino acids. CDR1 is MDHEN and CDR2 is SYDVKM in the germline V gene. The J segment lost 8 bases and the V segment lost 3 bases, leaving 4 bases of the junction unmatched. The CDR3 spells CASSFRGRDIQYF. The CDR3 DNA is TGTGCCAGCAGTTTCAGGGGGAGAGACATTCAGTACTTC.

This clonotype was counted at least ten times. The CDR3 spells CASSGSGPDTQYF. CDR3 sequence (DNA): TGTGCCAGCAGCGGTAGCGGGCCAGATACGCAGTATTTT. The chain joins TRBV14 to TRBJ2-3; TRBD2 matches at 7 bases. Looked up from germline, CDR1 is SGHDN and CDR2 is FVKESK. The CDR3 runs 13 residues. The ends lost 5 bases at V and 4 bases at J; junction bases unmatched: 3.

This clonotype has a handful of counts. The J gene is TRBJ1-1, the V gene TRBV19, with a weak D call TRBD1 (6 bases). With 6 bases removed from V and 1 base from J, the gap between germline ends came to 12 bases. Germline lookup yields CDR1 LNHDA and CDR2 SQIVND (reference sequence). The CDR3 is made up of 14 amino acids. Here the CDR3 DNA reads TGTGCCAGTAGACTACAGGGACCGAACACTGAAGCTTTCTTT. The encoded protein is CASRLQGPNTEAFF.

The J gene is TRBJ2-1, the V gene TRBV14; 13 positions match TRBD2. The CDR3 is made up of 19 amino acids. The ends lost 4 bases at V and 2 bases at J; junction bases unmatched: 11. CDR1 and CDR2 (germline): SGHDN, FVKESK. This CDR3 is CASSPRTSGSWGTYNEQFF. The DNA of the CDR3 is TGTGCCAGCAGCCCTAGGACTAGCGGGAGTTGGGGAACCTACAATGAGCAGTTCTTC.

This clonotype was counted ten times or more. This chain uses TRBV12-3 or TRBV12-4 with TRBJ1-5; tentative D call: TRBD1 (5 bases). With 6 bases removed from V and 6 bases from J, the gap between germline ends came to 18 bases. CDR3 size: 15 residues. CDR3 sequence: CASSLPGGTSQPQHF. CDR3 sequence (DNA): TGTGCCAGCAGCTTACCGGGGGGGACGAGTCAGCCCCAGCATTTT.

This clonotype was counted only a few times. The chain employs TRBV12-5 and TRBJ2-7, with D possibly being TRBD1 (6 bases). V lost 0 bases and J 0 bases, leaving 12 bases between the germline ends. In germline, CDR1 is LGHNT, CDR2 FRNRAP. The CDR3 has 16 amino acids. CDR3 coding DNA: TGTGCTAGTGGTTTGGTCCAGGGGCTGACCTCCTACGAGCAGTACTTC. Protein: CASGLVQGLTSYEQYF.

This clonotype was picked up a small number of times. The rearrangement links TRBV12-3 or TRBV12-4 to TRBJ2-6; D call uncertain. The CDR3 consists of 17 residues. V lost 4 bases and J 0 bases, leaving 13 bases between the germline ends. The DNA for the CDR3 is TGTGCCAGCAGTTACATCGCCGTAAACTCTGGGGCCAACGTCCTGACTTTC. This gives the protein CASSYIAVNSGANVLTF.

This clonotype appeared a few times. The CDR3 bases are TGTGCCAGCAGCTTATTGGTGAACACTGAAGCTTTCTTT. Its translation is CASSLLVNTEAFF. The chain joins TRBV7-2 to TRBJ1-1; the D is unclear. Trimming stripped 2 bases from V and 0 bases from J, with 4 bases between. Germline V CDR1 and CDR2: SGHTA, FQGNSA. The CDR3 has 13 amino acids. The full variable domain, rest sourced from reference TRBV7-2 and TRBJ1-1, is GAGVSQSPSNKVTEKGKDVELRCDPISGHTALYWYRQSLGQGLEFLIYFQGNSAPDKSGLPSDRFSAERTGGSVSTLTIQRTQQEDSAVYLCASSLLVNTEAFFGQGTRLTVV.

Many counts were recorded for this clonotype. CDR3 in DNA: TGTGCCAGCAGCCTCTGGAACATCCAGCCCCAGCATTTT. Translating it yields CASSLWNIQPQHF. The genes are TRBV3-1 and TRBJ1-5; D uncertain. There are 13 residues in the CDR3. V dropped 4 bases and J dropped 7 bases, with 11 bases sitting between them. Germline CDR1 and CDR2: LGHDT and YNNKEL (reference sequence).

This clonotype showed up just a few times. This chain uses TRBV9 with TRBJ1-5; D call uncertain. CDR3 length equals 13 residues. The V and J ends lost 0 bases and 9 bases respectively, with 10 bases between them. The germline CDR1 and CDR2 sequences are SGDLS and YYNGEE. CDR3 sequence: CASSVEPSGPQHF. The CDR3, as DNA: TGTGCCAGCAGCGTAGAGCCTTCTGGGCCCCAGCATTTT.

The chain links TRBV29-1 to TRBJ2-7, with 7 bases aligning to TRBD2. CDR1 and CDR2 (germline): SQVTM, ANQGSEA. The junction had 7 bases not matched to a gene; V was cut back by 4 bases and J by 4 bases. This CDR3 is 13 amino acids long. CDR3 region: CSVAIAGPYEQYF. In DNA form, the CDR3 reads TGCAGCGTTGCAATAGCGGGTCCGTACGAGCAGTACTTC.

This clonotype was seen a few times. This chain joins TRBV4-1 and TRBJ1-4; D unclear. The CDR3 spans 14 residues. V lost 3 bases and J 6 bases, leaving 11 bases between the germline ends. The germline V gene encodes CDR1 MGHRA and CDR2 YSYEKL. CDR3 bases: TGCGCCAGCAGCCACCCCCCCGAGGATGAAAAACTGTTTTTT. Its translation is CASSHPPEDEKLFF.